Described below is a single TCR beta chain sequence and its context. This clonotype appeared a few times. No cognate antigen has been identified for it. Germline and junction disagree at one end, which may indicate a read error. Using a constant-region primer and ProtoScript II reverse transcriptase, TCRbeta-specific cDNA was reverse-transcribed from approximately 500 ng total RNA. TCRbeta libraries were built with three nested multiplex PCR rounds, a slightly modified ARM-PCR procedure. Sample barcodes and Illumina adapters were added in a final 25-cycle PCR with Deep VentR polymerase. Before sequencing, amplicons of 200-500 bp were gel-purified using a QIAquick gel extraction kit. TCRbeta amplicons were sequenced on an Illumina HiSeq 2500 with 250-bp paired-end reads. The original pipeline was this. Trimmomatic v0.33 was used to quality-trim the reads, and FLASH v1.2.11 was used to merge paired reads so that full CDR3 sequences could be recovered. MiGEC v1.2.1b assigned V, D and J germline segments to the rearranged TCRbeta sequences. VDJtools v1.0.0 computed clonotype statistics and Shannon-Wiener diversity indices. Except for diversity analysis, only each sample's 250 most abundant clonotypes were used in subsequent analyses to reduce sampling bias. TCRdb handled the public reads itself, with Q25 trimming in fastp and clone calling in MiXCR, and kept productive beta chains. Merged by CDR3 protein, the rows form single entries marked with the most common genes and DNA. The V and J calls, along with clone size, are taken from TCRdb and not from the paper's own processing. This sample holds about 78,000 distinct CDR3 sequences; 55% to 75% were observed only once. The ten largest clones add up to 28% of the sample.

This entry belongs to a study of tumor-infiltrating lymphocytes in primary liver carcinoma (dated by TCRdb to about 2017). In the study overall: The five patients, three men and two women aged 30 to 69 years, had hepatocellular carcinoma (four) or combined HCC and intrahepatic cholangiocarcinoma (one). Tumors of the five patients were stage T1-T3 N0M0 with maximum diameters of about 4.2 to 10 cm. Samples yielded roughly 3.5 to 7.5 million productive TCRbeta reads; read depth did not differ significantly between tissue types. The study combined TCRbeta repertoire sequencing, expression microarrays and whole-exome sequencing across five regions of each liver tumor, with adjacent normal tissue and blood. TCRbeta repertoire sequencing covered 35 specimens from 5 patients: some 25 tumor regions, 5 adjacent noncancerous liver tissues and 5 peripheral blood samples. To link TCRbeta repertoire diversity to the local molecular phenotype, the approximately 26 tumor region samples were profiled with Agilent mRNA microarrays. High reproducibility was observed for the technical replicate repertoires, with mean shared-clone rates approximately 0.92 and correlation coefficients above 0.95. Overall results and qualifications from the work: The top 250 clones accounted for a significantly greater share of the repertoire in tumors than in blood (p = 0.039). Only roughly 8-25% of top clones appeared in all five regions of a tumor, which suggests that tumor-infiltrating T cells are spatially heterogeneous. Since the samples were bulk and unsorted, there was no way to compare CD4+ and CD8+ T cell repertoires. Consistent with antigen-driven expansion, pairs of tumor regions showed higher repertoire overlap (mean roughly 35%) than either tumor-adjacent pairs (about 17%) or tumor-blood pairs (approximately 14%). Only a few patients were included in the study, and the authors note that the findings should be validated in a larger study. Because sequencing covered only the TCR beta chain and unpaired alpha chains were not captured, true repertoire diversity is likely underestimated.

Without any cell sorting, total RNA and DNA were co-extracted from about 20-30 mg of bulk tissue using the AllPrep DNA/RNA mini kit. Between late 2015 and early 2016, roughly five patients in China with histopathologically diagnosed primary liver carcinoma had surgical resection. Chronic HBV infection was present in the patients, and the patients were treatment-naive at sampling. Five spatially separated regions were sampled per tumor: superior, inferior, left-lateral and right-lateral poles, plus the tumor centre. According to histology, viable tumor cells made up more than 75% of every tumor sample. Each fresh piece of tumor and adjacent tissue was cut in two, with one half stored in RNAlater at -80 degrees C and the other half sent for histology. Sequenced: liver tumor tissue from sampling region 4. The sample's cell subset or site label, decoded: tumor region T4, right-lateral pole. The TCR was taken from a middle-aged man with primary liver carcinoma and hepatitis B virus infection.

The DNA reads as follows: TGTGCCAGAAGGAAGGCGGGAGAGGAACACCGGGGAGCTGTTTTT. This sequence encodes CARRKAGEEHRGAVF. The chain is encoded by TRBV5-3 joined to TRBJ2-2; the central 7 bases match TRBD2. TRBV5-3 is labeled an ORF, and its function is uncertain. Counted from cysteine to phenylalanine, this CDR3 has 15 amino acids. The sequence is cut down to CDR3 DNA, 45 bases in frame from base 1.